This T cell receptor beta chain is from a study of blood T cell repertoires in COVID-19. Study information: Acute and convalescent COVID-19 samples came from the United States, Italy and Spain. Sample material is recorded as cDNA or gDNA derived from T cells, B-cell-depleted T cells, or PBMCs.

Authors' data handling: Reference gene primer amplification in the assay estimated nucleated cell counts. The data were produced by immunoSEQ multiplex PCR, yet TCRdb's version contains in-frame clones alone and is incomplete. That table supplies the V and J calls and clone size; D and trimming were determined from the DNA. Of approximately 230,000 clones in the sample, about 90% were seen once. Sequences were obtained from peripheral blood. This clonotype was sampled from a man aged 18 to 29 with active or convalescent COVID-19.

The CDR3 sequence: CASSVGGGAHNEQFF. The CDR3 bases are TGTGCCAGCAGCGTAGGAGGGGGGGCCCACAATGAGCAGTTCTTC. This sequence joins TRBV9 and TRBJ2-1; a possible D gene is TRBD2 (7 bases). The CDR3 has 15 amino acids. V gave up 0 bases and J gave up 5 bases, with 12 bases separating them. The V gene's germline CDR1 is SGDLS and CDR2 YYNGEE. Supplemented by reference TRBV9 and TRBJ2-1, the full variable domain reads DSGVTQTPKHLITATGQRVTLRCSPRSGDLSVYWYQQSLDQGLQFLIQYYNGEERAKGNILERFSAQQFPDLHSELNLSSLELGDSALYFCASSVGGGAHNEQFFGPGTRLTVL.